This TCR beta chain was identified in a study of T cell changes during pregnancy in multiple sclerosis. V dropped 3 bases and J dropped 1; count of bases not matched to a gene: 8. This CDR3 spans 17 amino acids. Germline V lookup: CDR1 ENHRY, CDR2 SYGVKD. Profiling relied on immunoSEQ multiplex PCR, and the TCRdb table lists in-frame clones only, not all of them. Among about 93,000 clones, about nine tenths were seen once, and the ten largest hold under 2%. The TCR was taken from a female donor in good health, enrolled as a control in a pregnancy study. The chain combines TRBV10-3 with TRBJ2-4; TRBD1 matches 8 bases. The material was peripheral blood, obtained after pregnancy. CDR3 sequence: CAISDRGRGTAKNIQYF. The CDR3 DNA follows: TGTGCCATCAGTGACAGGGGGCGAGGGACGGCCAAAAACATTCAGTACTTC.